The 21 T cell receptor beta chains reported below all come from one sample, sequenced in a study of T cell repertoires in cytomegalovirus infection. Each CDR3 protein gets one entry after TCRdb re-called the reads with MiXCR. The table lists hundreds of thousands of distinct CDR3 sequences, about 24% of them singletons. The sequenced sample was CD8+ T cells from PBMCs. These receptors were obtained from a human donor in good health (CMV status not recorded). Some clones in this sample may be carry-over from other donors' samples.

V is TRBV10-3 and J is TRBJ2-3; D assignment may be TRBD1 or TRBD2 (6 bases each). This CDR3 spans 15 amino acids. V lost 7 bases to trimming and J lost 0 bases, with 14 bases between them. Germline CDR1 reads ENHRY; CDR2 reads SYGVKD. The DNA for the CDR3 is TGTGCCATCAATGGGGGGCAGAACAGCACAGATACGCAGTATTTT. Translated: CAINGGQNSTDTQYF.

Written as DNA, the CDR3 is TGTGCCAGCAGCCCGGGACTAGGGGTCGTTGAGCAGTTCTTC. Protein product: CASSPGLGVVEQFF. This chain uses TRBV27 with TRBJ2-1; 8 nucleotides match TRBD2. CDR3 length: 14 amino acids. V lost 6 bases to trimming and J lost 9 bases; unmatched junction nucleotides: 10. CDR1 and CDR2 from the germline V gene are MNHEY and SMNVEV (reference sequence).

In its sample, this clonotype was seen many times. The chain combines TRBV7-2 with TRBJ2-5; 9 bases line up with TRBD1. The CDR3 spans 15 residues. Looked up from germline, CDR1 is SGHTA and CDR2 is FQGNSA. V gave up 4 bases and J gave up 4 bases; unmatched junction bases: 7. The CDR3 is CASSSGTGIGETQYF. CDR3 DNA sequence: TGTGCCAGCAGCTCCGGGACAGGGATCGGAGAGACCCAGTACTTC.

On this clonotype: The junction and the germline gene differ at one end; a read error may be behind it. This rearrangement joins TRBV6-5 to TRBJ2-5; the match to TRBD2 covers 8 bases. The CDR3 extends over 17 amino acids. Looked up from germline, CDR1 is MNHEY and CDR2 is SVGAGI. CDR3 amino acids: CASSPSHPPGGRETRYF. In DNA form, the CDR3 reads TGTGCCAGCAGCCCCTCCCATCCCCCGGGGGGGCGGGAGACCCGGTACTTC.

The chain is built from TRBV7-9 and TRBJ1-2; no clear D. The CDR3 is 13 residues long. Trimming removed 4 bases from V and 0 bases from J, with 6 bases in between. Germline CDR1 is SEHNR and CDR2 is FQNEAQ (reference sequence). CDR3 DNA: TGTGCCAGCAGCTACAACTCTAACTATGGCTACACCTTC. It encodes CASSYNSNYGYTF.

This clonotype came up many times. The V gene is TRBV12-5, the J gene TRBJ2-7, with D perhaps given as TRBD1 or TRBD2 (6 bases each). The CDR3 contains 15 residues. Trimming stripped 2 bases from V and 2 bases from J, with 13 bases between. The germline CDR1 and CDR2 sequences are LGHNT and FRNRAP. For the CDR3, the DNA is TGTGCTAGTGGTTTGCCGGGGGACACCACCTACGAGCAGTACTTC. It codes for CASGLPGDTTYEQYF.

The rearrangement uses TRBV6-2 or TRBV6-3 and TRBJ2-7; tentative D call: TRBD2 (5 bases). Per germline, CDR1 MNHEY and CDR2 SVGEGT. The CDR3 is 15 amino acids. Between the trimmed V and J ends, which lost 0 bases and 3 bases, there was a span of 12 bases. The DNA for the CDR3 is TGTGCCAGCAGTTACTCGAGAGACGGAGGCTACGAGCAGTACGTC. Translation: CASSYSRDGGYEQYV.

This clonotype was seen ten or more times. The V and J genes are TRBV7-2 and TRBJ1-5; weak D call: TRBD1 (5 bases). The germline V gene encodes CDR1 SGHTA and CDR2 FQGNSA. CDR3 length equals 16 residues. The V and J ends lost 2 bases and 4 bases respectively, with 15 bases between them. Here the CDR3 DNA reads TGTGCCAGCAGCTTAAATTTGGGGGGTGGAAATCAGCCCCAGCATTTT. Translating gives CASSLNLGGGNQPQHF.

V is TRBV19 and J is TRBJ2-1; TRBD1 or TRBD2 may be the D gene (5 bases each). Trimming left V 6 bases short and J 0 bases short, with 12 bases between. The CDR3 is 15 amino acids. Germline CDR1 LNHDA, CDR2 SQIVND (reference sequence). DNA for the CDR3: TGTGCCAGTAGCGGGGACGGCAGCTCCTACAATGAGCAGTTCTTC. This translates into CASSGDGSSYNEQFF.

The V call is TRBV4-1, the J call TRBJ2-2; no definite D call. V shed 3 bases and J shed 2 bases, with 10 bases lying between them. Germline V gene lookup returns CDR1 MGHRA and CDR2 YSYEKL. The CDR3 is 15 residues long. The CDR3 loop is CASSQRKLNTGELFF. In DNA, the CDR3 is TGCGCCAGCAGCCAGAGGAAATTAAACACCGGGGAGCTGTTTTTT.

This clonotype showed up just a few times. J is TRBJ1-3 and V is TRBV13, with 7 bases fitting TRBD1. The germline V gene has CDR1 PRHDT and CDR2 FYEKMQ (reference sequence). Trimming cost V 1 base and J 2 bases; bases outside gene matches: 8. CDR3 size: 17 residues. For the CDR3, the DNA is TGTGCCAGCAGCTTAGAACAGGGGCGAGAAACTGGAAACACCATATATTTT. The encoded protein is CASSLEQGRETGNTIYF.

This chain connects TRBV4-1 to TRBJ1-1, with TRBD1 matching 8 bases. CDR1 is MGHRA, CDR2 YSYEKL, per germline. The CDR3 has 14 amino acids. V lost 4 bases, J lost 7 bases, and 8 bases stayed unmatched. For the CDR3, the DNA is TGCGCCAGCAGCCCCGCGGGACAGGATTTTGAAGCTTTCTTT. Amino acid sequence: CASSPAGQDFEAFF.

The sample holds a few counts of this clonotype. This chain uses TRBV14 with TRBJ2-1; the D gene is possibly TRBD2 (5 bases). The germline V gene has CDR1 SGHDN and CDR2 FVKESK. The CDR3 is made up of 15 amino acids. V was cut by 2 bases and J by 0 bases, with 8 bases left in between. CDR3 loop: CASSQWESSYNEQFF. DNA for the CDR3: TGTGCCAGCAGCCAATGGGAGAGCTCCTACAATGAGCAGTTCTTC.

Here the CDR3 reads CASSFSPGGTEAFF. The CDR3 DNA is TGTGCCAGCAGTTTCAGTCCAGGGGGCACTGAAGCTTTCTTT. The rearrangement links TRBV6-2 or TRBV6-3 to TRBJ1-1, with 7 positions matching TRBD1. Germline values: CDR1 MNHEY, CDR2 SVGEGT. The CDR3 is made up of 14 amino acids. Unmatched junction bases numbered 6, after V lost 4 bases and J lost 4 bases.

This clonotype was recorded at least ten times. The rearrangement links TRBV6-2 or TRBV6-3 to TRBJ1-4; maybe TRBD1 (5 bases). Per germline, CDR1 MNHEY and CDR2 SVGEGT. V lost 8 bases, J lost 6 bases, and 19 bases lay in between. The CDR3 covers 15 residues. The DNA of the CDR3 is TGTGCCAGCCCCCGGGACTCCCCTGAGGATGAAAAACTGTTTTTT. Translating gives CASPRDSPEDEKLFF.

This clonotype was seen many times. V gene TRBV7-2 combines with J gene TRBJ2-1; maybe TRBD1 (7 bases). This CDR3 is built from 17 residues. The germline V gene encodes CDR1 SGHTA and CDR2 FQGNSA. Trimming stripped 5 bases from V and 0 bases from J, with 17 bases between. CDR3 DNA: TGTGCCAGCAGCCGCAGGGGGGCCGAGAGCTCCTACAATGAGCAGTTCTTC. Translating it yields CASSRRGAESSYNEQFF.

The chain uses TRBV7-9 and TRBJ1-2, with no clear D. Per germline, CDR1 SEHNR and CDR2 FQNEAQ (reference sequence). This CDR3 is 14 amino acids long. Trimming removed 1 base from V and 6 bases from J, with 12 bases in between. The CDR3 coding sequence is TGTGCCAGCAGCTTAGGGTGGGAAGCTCATGGCTACACCTTC. Amino acids: CASSLGWEAHGYTF.

This clonotype has a handful of counts. V gene TRBV7-2 combines with J gene TRBJ2-5; 7 nucleotides align to TRBD1. CDR1 SGHTA and CDR2 FQGNSA come from the germline V gene. Trimming removed 4 bases from V and 0 bases from J; junction bases left unmatched: 5. The CDR3 is made up of 15 amino acids. CDR3 residues: CASSSGQAYQETQYF. The CDR3 DNA sequence: TGTGCCAGCAGCTCAGGACAGGCGTACCAAGAGACCCAGTACTTC.

The chain employs TRBV28 and TRBJ2-5; 7 bases are shared with TRBD1. The germline gives CDR1 MDHEN, CDR2 SYDVKM. CDR3 length equals 16 residues. Unmatched junction bases numbered 9, after V lost 5 bases and J lost 0 bases. The CDR3 DNA follows: TGTGCCAGCAGTGTTACAGGGGCCTCGTACCAAGAGACCCAGTACTTC. As protein: CASSVTGASYQETQYF.

The sample holds one count of this clonotype. The chain employs TRBV28 and TRBJ2-7; D is unclear. Per the germline V gene, CDR1 is MDHEN and CDR2 is SYDVKM. Trimming removed 2 bases from V and 6 bases from J, with 14 bases in between. This CDR3 has 14 amino acids. The CDR3 DNA reads as TGTGCCAGCAGTTTACGGGTAGGGTCGGGCGAGCAGTACGTC. Residues: CASSLRVGSGEQYV.

This clonotype was picked up many times. This chain uses TRBV7-9 with TRBJ2-7; TRBD2 matches at 7 bases. Germline V gene lookup returns CDR1 SEHNR and CDR2 FQNEAQ (reference sequence). The CDR3 consists of 14 residues. J was trimmed by 0 bases and V by 3 bases; bases with no gene match: 2. The CDR3 reads CASSLSGTSYEQYV. The CDR3 DNA follows: TGTGCCAGCAGCTTGAGCGGGACCTCCTACGAGCAGTACGTC.